Sequencing of this T cell receptor (beta chain) was carried out in a study of blood T cell repertoires in COVID-19. Across the study: Spain, Italy and the United States supplied samples that represented acute and convalescent COVID-19. Sources were T cells, B-cell-depleted T cells, or PBMCs; the material itself was cDNA or gDNA.

The authors' processing: How many nucleated cells were present was estimated from reference gene primer amplification. The repertoire was sequenced with immunoSEQ multiplex PCR; TCRdb's copy has only in-frame clones and lacks some. The V and J calls and clone size were taken over from that table, and D and trimming were inferred from the DNA. The profile covers around 140,000 clones, with roughly 69% appearing a single time and about 1.9% taken by the ten largest. The sequence derives from a woman aged 70 to 79 with acute or convalescent COVID-19. The sequenced material came from peripheral blood.

The CDR3 here is CATSRTSGRANGELFF. CDR3 nucleotides: TGTGCCACCTCCAGAACTAGCGGGAGGGCGAACGGGGAGCTGTTTTTT. V is TRBV19 and J is TRBJ2-2; 13 nucleotides line up with TRBD2. CDR3 size: 16 residues. Trimming took 10 bases from V and 7 from J; bases not matched to a gene: 12. From germline, CDR1 is LNHDA and CDR2 SQIVND (reference sequence).